Shown below are 6 T cell receptor beta chains from a single sample sequenced in a study of CD8+ T cells in alopecia areata. Treatment here: oral pan-JAK inhibitor, 5-10 mg twice daily. Extracted RNA was reverse transcribed, and the resulting cDNA served as sequencing template. Here immunoSEQ multiplex PCR was the method, and the copy in TCRdb shows in-frame clones only, minus some. Of 90,000 to 120,000 clones in the sample, less than 90% were seen once. The sample was CD8+ T cells sorted from blood, taken at week 24, from a patient treated with tofacitinib. All receptors derive from a human donor with alopecia areata.

The J gene is TRBJ2-3, the V gene TRBV4-1; 11 bases are shared with TRBD2. Germline V CDR1 and CDR2: MGHRA, YSYEKL. There are 15 residues in the CDR3. V gave up 6 bases and J gave up 5 bases; unmatched junction bases: 7. CDR3 DNA sequence: TGCGCCAGCAGTCATAGCGGGGGGGCGAGAGATACGCAGTATTTT. It is translated as CASSHSGGARDTQYF.

This clone was seen more than once but under ten times. An end of the junction does not agree with germline; a read error may underlie this. This chain joins TRBV7-7 and TRBJ1-4; D gene unclear. Germline CDR1 and CDR2: SSHAT and FNYEAQ (reference sequence). The CDR3 is made up of 15 amino acids. This CDR3 reads CASSQGGGPNEKLFF. The CDR3 DNA is TGTGCTAGCAGCCAAGGAGGCGGACCAAATGAAAAACTGTTTTTT.

This clone was detected once. The CDR3 region is CASSFSGTGEETQYF. In DNA form, the CDR3 reads TGTGCCAGCAGCTTCTCCGGGACAGGGGAAGAGACCCAGTACTTC. This chain uses TRBV5-4 with TRBJ2-5; 10 bases fit TRBD1. V trimming: 2 bases; J trimming: 3 bases; junction bases outside the gene matches: 4. Germline CDR1 reads SGHNT; CDR2 reads YYREEE (reference sequence). The CDR3 loop spans 15 amino acids.

This rearrangement joins TRBV23-1 to TRBJ1-1; 8 bases match TRBD1. TRBV23-1 is recorded as an ORF, its role being uncertain. The CDR3 contains 15 residues. V lost 4 bases and J lost 5; bases outside the gene matches: 9. This CDR3 reads CASSLIRQGRTEAFF. In nucleotides, the CDR3 is TGCGCCAGCAGTCTCATAAGACAGGGGAGGACTGAAGCTTTCTTT.

This sequence joins TRBV2 and TRBJ2-7, with D unresolved. The V end lost 4 bases, the J end lost 6 bases, and 16 bases lay between the germline ends. This CDR3 spans 14 amino acids. The germline V gene encodes CDR1 SNHLY and CDR2 FYNNEI. The CDR3 sequence: CASSVEQSYGEQYF. In nucleotides, the CDR3 is TGTGCCAGCAGTGTGGAGCAGTCTTACGGCGAGCAGTACTTC.

This clone was found once. The chain joins TRBV5-4 to TRBJ2-3; D call uncertain. The V end was cut by 2 bases, the J end by 1 base, with 2 bases between. The CDR3 has 12 amino acids. Germline values: CDR1 SGHNT, CDR2 YYREEE (reference sequence). Written as DNA, the CDR3 is TGTGCCAGCAGCTTTGGCACAGATACGCAGTATTTT. Translated: CASSFGTDTQYF.